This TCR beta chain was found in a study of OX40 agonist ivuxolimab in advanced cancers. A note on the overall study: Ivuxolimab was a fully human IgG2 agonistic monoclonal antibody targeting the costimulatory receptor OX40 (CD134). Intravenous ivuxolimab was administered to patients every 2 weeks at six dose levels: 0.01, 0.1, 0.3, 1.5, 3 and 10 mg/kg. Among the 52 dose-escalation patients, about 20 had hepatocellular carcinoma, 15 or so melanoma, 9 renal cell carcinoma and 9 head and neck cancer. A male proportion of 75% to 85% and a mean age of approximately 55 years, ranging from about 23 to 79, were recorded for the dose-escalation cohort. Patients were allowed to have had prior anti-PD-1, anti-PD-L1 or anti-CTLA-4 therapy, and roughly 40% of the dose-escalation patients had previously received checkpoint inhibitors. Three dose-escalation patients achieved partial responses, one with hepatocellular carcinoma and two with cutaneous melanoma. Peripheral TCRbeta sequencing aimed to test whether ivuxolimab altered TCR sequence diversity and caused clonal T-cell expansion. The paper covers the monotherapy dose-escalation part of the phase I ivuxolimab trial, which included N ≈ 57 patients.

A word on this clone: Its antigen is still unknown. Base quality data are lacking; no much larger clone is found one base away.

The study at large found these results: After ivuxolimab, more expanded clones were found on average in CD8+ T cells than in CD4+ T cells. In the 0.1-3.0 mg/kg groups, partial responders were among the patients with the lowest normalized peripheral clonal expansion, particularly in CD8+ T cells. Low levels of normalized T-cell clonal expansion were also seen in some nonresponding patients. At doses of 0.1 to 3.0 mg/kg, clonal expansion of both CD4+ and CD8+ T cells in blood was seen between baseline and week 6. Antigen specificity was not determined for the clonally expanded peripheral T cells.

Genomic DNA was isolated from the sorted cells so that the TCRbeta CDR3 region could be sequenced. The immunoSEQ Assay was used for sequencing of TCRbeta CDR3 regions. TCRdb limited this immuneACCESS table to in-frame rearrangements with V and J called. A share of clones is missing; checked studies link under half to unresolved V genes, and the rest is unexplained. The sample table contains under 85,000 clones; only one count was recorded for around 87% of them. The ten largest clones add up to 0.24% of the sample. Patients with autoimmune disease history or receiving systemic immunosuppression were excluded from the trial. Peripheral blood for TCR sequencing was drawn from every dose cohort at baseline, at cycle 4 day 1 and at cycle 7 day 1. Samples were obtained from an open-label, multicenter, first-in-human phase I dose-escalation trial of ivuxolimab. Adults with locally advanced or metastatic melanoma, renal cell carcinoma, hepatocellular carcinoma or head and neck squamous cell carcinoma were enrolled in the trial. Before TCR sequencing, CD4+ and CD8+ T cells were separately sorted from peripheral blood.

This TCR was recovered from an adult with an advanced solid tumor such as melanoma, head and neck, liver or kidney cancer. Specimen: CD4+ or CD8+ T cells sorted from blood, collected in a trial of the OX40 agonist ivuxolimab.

The DNA sequence is as follows: TGTGCCAGCAGCCCACCACCGGGACTAGCGCAATACGAGCAGTACTTC. This gives the protein CASSPPPGLAQYEQYF. The chain couples TRBV7-2 to TRBJ2-7; a stretch of 10 junction bases matches TRBD2. CDR1 SGHTA and CDR2 FQGNSA were looked up in the germline V gene. The CDR3 runs 16 amino acids, cysteine and phenylalanine included. Only the CDR3 region is kept as DNA, spanning 48 bases read in frame from base 1. V and J are trimmed by 5 bases and 4 bases, and the gene matches miss 11 bases of the junction. Supplemented by the reference TRBV7-2 and TRBJ2-7 proteins around the CDR3, the complete variable domain is GAGVSQSPSNKVTEKGKDVELRCDPISGHTALYWYRQSLGQGLEFLIYFQGNSAPDKSGLPSDRFSAERTGGSVSTLTIQRTQQEDSAVYLCASSPPPGLAQYEQYFGPGTRLTVT.